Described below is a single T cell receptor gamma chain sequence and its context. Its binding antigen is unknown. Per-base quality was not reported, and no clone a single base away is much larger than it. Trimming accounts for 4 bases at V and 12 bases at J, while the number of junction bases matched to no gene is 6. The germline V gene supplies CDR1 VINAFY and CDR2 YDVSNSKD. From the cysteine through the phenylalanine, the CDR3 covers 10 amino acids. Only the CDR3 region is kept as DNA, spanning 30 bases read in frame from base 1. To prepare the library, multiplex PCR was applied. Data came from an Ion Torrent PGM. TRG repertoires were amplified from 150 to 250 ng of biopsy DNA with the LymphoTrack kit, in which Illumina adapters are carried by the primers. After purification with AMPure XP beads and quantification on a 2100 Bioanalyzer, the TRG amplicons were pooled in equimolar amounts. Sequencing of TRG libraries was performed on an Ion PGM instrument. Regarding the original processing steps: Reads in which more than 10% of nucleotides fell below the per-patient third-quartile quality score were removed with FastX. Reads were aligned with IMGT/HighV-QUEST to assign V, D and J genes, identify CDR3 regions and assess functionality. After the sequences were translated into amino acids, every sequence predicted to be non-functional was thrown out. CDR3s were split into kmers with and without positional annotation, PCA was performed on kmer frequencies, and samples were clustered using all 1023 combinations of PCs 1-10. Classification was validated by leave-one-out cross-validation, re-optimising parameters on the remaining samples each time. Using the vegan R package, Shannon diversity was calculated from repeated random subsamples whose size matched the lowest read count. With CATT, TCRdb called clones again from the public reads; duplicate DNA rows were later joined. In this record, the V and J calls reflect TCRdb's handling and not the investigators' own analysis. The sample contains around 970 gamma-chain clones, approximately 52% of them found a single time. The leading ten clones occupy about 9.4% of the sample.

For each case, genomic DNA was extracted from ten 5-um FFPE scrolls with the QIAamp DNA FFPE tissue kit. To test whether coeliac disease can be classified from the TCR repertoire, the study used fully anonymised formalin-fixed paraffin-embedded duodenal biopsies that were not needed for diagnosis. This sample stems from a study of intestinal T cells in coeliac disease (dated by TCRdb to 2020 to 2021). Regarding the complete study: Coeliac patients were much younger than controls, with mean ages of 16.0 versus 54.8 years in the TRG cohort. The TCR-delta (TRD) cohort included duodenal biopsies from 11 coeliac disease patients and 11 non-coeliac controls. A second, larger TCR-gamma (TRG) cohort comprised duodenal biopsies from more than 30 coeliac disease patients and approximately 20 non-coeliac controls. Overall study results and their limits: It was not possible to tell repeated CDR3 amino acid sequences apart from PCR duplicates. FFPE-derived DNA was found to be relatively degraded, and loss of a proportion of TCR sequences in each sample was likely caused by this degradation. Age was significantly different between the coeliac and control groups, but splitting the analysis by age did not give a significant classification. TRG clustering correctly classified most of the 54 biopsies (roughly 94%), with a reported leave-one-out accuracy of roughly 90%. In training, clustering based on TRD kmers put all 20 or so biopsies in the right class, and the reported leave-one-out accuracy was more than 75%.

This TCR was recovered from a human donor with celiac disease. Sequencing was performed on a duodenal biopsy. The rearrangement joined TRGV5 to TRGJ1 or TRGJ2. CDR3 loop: CATWDGGKLF. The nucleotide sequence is TGTGCCACCTGGGATGGGGGGAAACTCTTT.